This T cell receptor (beta chain) is drawn from a study of blood T cell repertoires in COVID-19. Study as a whole: Sites across the United States, Italy and Spain contributed samples from acute and convalescent COVID-19.

The assay was immunoSEQ multiplex PCR, and TCRdb's table has in-frame clones only and misses some. The sample carries around 380,000 clones, more than 65% recorded once. The CDR3 spans 13 residues. With 3 bases clipped from V and 5 bases from J, the junction kept 4 bases outside the gene matches. The germline CDR1 and CDR2 sequences are SGHRS and YFSETQ. The sequence was obtained from a human donor with acute or convalescent COVID-19. The donor label of this sample is uncertain. This chain joins TRBV5-1 and TRBJ1-2, with 7 bases lining up with TRBD1. The sequenced material came from peripheral blood. The CDR3 sequence: CASSSGQLYGYTF. In nucleotides, the CDR3 is TGCGCCAGCAGCTCGGGACAGCTTTATGGCTACACCTTC. Supplemented by reference TRBV5-1 and TRBJ1-2, the full variable domain reads KAGVTQTPRYLIKTRGQQVTLSCSPISGHRSVSWYQQTPGQGLQFLFEYFSETQRNKGNFPGRFSGRQFSNSRSEMNVSTLELGDSALYLCASSSGQLYGYTFGSGTRLTVV.